This T cell receptor (beta chain) was recovered during a study of cytomegalovirus exposure and HLA in healthy donors. About the study: In an early release, HLA-typed donors contributed tens of millions of unique TCR sequences. Points from the study as a whole: In the analysis, some V segments, TRBV6-2 and TRBV6-3 included, were excluded as indistinguishable. TCR beta chains numbering under 200 were designated cytomegalovirus-associated.

60 Vbeta and 13 Jbeta primers were used in PCR. Using immunoSEQ multiplex PCR, the repertoire was profiled, and TCRdb retains in-frame clones only, with some absent. This table holds 100,000 to 140,000 clones, approximately 80% found once. At sampling all donors were nominally healthy, likely with unrecorded immune exposures. A note on this clone: Its antigen is unidentified.

V lost 4 bases to trimming and J lost 9 bases, with 12 bases between them. There are 12 residues in the CDR3. Germline V gene lookup returns CDR1 MGHRA and CDR2 YSYEKL. The chain joins TRBV4-1 to TRBJ1-1; a possible D gene is TRBD1 (6 bases). The sample comprised PBMCs. The TCR originated in a male donor in good health and CMV-seronegative. Written as DNA, the CDR3 is TGCGCCAGCAGCCGGGAGGGGGGGCAAGCTTTCTTT. Translated: CASSREGGQAFF.